These T cell receptor beta chains were read from a single sample in a study of T cells in Graves' hyperthyroidism and ophthalmopathy. From the multiplex PCR reads, TCRdb called clonotypes with MiXCR, one entry per CDR3 protein. This repertoire shows roughly 240,000 distinct CDR3 sequences, approximately 16% found once; its top ten account for under 35%. The sample comprised blood. The source of these receptors is a woman younger than 30 with Graves' ophthalmopathy. The CDR3 runs from the conserved cysteine through the conserved F or W. Fields, in order: D gene, J gene, V gene, clone size, CDR3 protein, CDR3 DNA. D genes are given only for firm matches. Only part of the rows carry a size: once, few, many, or a class if the clone is expanded.

D gene: TRBD2; J gene: TRBJ2-5; V gene: TRBV4-3; clone size: few; CDR3 protein: CASSQDATSGSKETQYF; CDR3 DNA: TGCGCCAGCAGCCAAGATGCGACTAGCGGGAGTAAAGAGACCCAGTACTTC
D gene: TRBD1; J gene: TRBJ2-1; V gene: TRBV7-2; clone size: many; CDR3 protein: CASSSRQGQAYNEQFF; CDR3 DNA: TGTGCCAGCAGCTCTCGACAGGGGCAGGCCTACAATGAGCAGTTCTTC
D gene: TRBD1; J gene: TRBJ2-5; V gene: TRBV11-2; clone size: -; CDR3 protein: CASSLGQGAMGETQYF; CDR3 DNA: TGTGCCAGCAGCCTCGGACAGGGGGCGATGGGGGAGACCCAGTACTTC
D gene: TRBD2; J gene: TRBJ2-3; V gene: TRBV7-3; clone size: many; CDR3 protein: CASSFPSGRGTDTQYF; CDR3 DNA: TGTGCCAGCAGCTTTCCTAGCGGGAGAGGGACAGATACGCAGTATTTT
D gene: -; J gene: TRBJ1-1; V gene: TRBV27; clone size: many; CDR3 protein: CASSFSQNTEAFF; CDR3 DNA: TGTGCCAGCAGTTTCAGCCAGAACACTGAAGCTTTCTTT
D gene: TRBD1; J gene: TRBJ1-5; V gene: TRBV6-1; clone size: many; CDR3 protein: CASSWGQGGFWNQPQHF; CDR3 DNA: TGTGCCAGCAGTTGGGGACAGGGTGGATTTTGGAATCAGCCCCAGCATTTT
D gene: -; J gene: TRBJ1-6; V gene: TRBV4-1; clone size: few; CDR3 protein: CASSQVAGGNSPLHF; CDR3 DNA: TGCGCCAGCAGCCAAGTTGCGGGGGGGAATTCACCCCTCCACTTT
D gene: -; J gene: TRBJ2-7; V gene: TRBV28; clone size: many; CDR3 protein: CASSFTLGGDEQYF; CDR3 DNA: TGTGCCAGCAGTTTTACCCTGGGTGGGGACGAGCAGTACTTC
D gene: -; J gene: TRBJ1-1; V gene: TRBV29-1; clone size: many; CDR3 protein: CSILVGVEAFF; CDR3 DNA: TGCAGCATCTTGGTGGGGGTTGAAGCTTTCTTT
D gene: -; J gene: TRBJ2-7; V gene: TRBV12-3/TRBV12-4; clone size: many; CDR3 protein: CASSFGGRYEQYF; CDR3 DNA: TGTGCCAGCAGTTTTGGGGGGCGGTACGAGCAGTACTTC
D gene: TRBD1; J gene: TRBJ1-1; V gene: TRBV5-1; clone size: -; CDR3 protein: CASSHIRQGQNTEAFF; CDR3 DNA: TGCGCCAGCAGCCATATTAGACAGGGACAGAACACTGAAGCTTTCTTT
D gene: -; J gene: TRBJ1-2; V gene: TRBV19; clone size: -; CDR3 protein: CASKDGWGAGGYTF; CDR3 DNA: TGTGCCAGTAAGGATGGGTGGGGCGCTGGTGGCTACACCTTC
D gene: -; J gene: TRBJ1-1; V gene: TRBV6-1; clone size: many; CDR3 protein: CASAPFTGLWTEAFF; CDR3 DNA: TGTGCCAGCGCTCCTTTCACGGGGCTTTGGACTGAAGCTTTCTTT
D gene: -; J gene: TRBJ1-1; V gene: TRBV3-1; clone size: -; CDR3 protein: CASSQDPWILNTEAFF; CDR3 DNA: TGTGCCAGCAGCCAAGATCCGTGGATTCTAAACACTGAAGCTTTCTTT
D gene: -; J gene: TRBJ2-4; V gene: TRBV30; clone size: -; CDR3 protein: CAWSVTRGLVKNIQYF; CDR3 DNA: TGTGCCTGGAGTGTAACCCGGGGGTTGGTCAAAAACATTCAGTACTTC
D gene: -; J gene: TRBJ2-3; V gene: TRBV12-3/TRBV12-4; clone size: few; CDR3 protein: CASRIEGDTQYF; CDR3 DNA: TGTGCCAGCAGAATAGAAGGGGATACGCAGTATTTT
D gene: TRBD1; J gene: TRBJ2-7; V gene: TRBV27; clone size: many; CDR3 protein: CASSHRDRGKSGSSYEQYF; CDR3 DNA: TGTGCCAGCAGCCACCGGGACAGGGGTAAAAGCGGGTCTTCCTACGAGCAGTACTTC
D gene: TRBD2; J gene: TRBJ2-3; V gene: TRBV6-1; clone size: many; CDR3 protein: CASSEEGAGGITDTQYF; CDR3 DNA: TGTGCCAGCAGTGAAGAAGGAGCGGGGGGGATCACAGATACGCAGTATTTT
D gene: -; J gene: TRBJ2-7; V gene: TRBV18; clone size: many; CDR3 protein: CASSPANRRSYEQYF; CDR3 DNA: TGTGCCAGCTCACCAGCCAACCGTCGGTCGTACGAGCAGTACTTC
D gene: -; J gene: TRBJ1-4; V gene: TRBV24-1; clone size: many; CDR3 protein: CATSKIQSHNEKLFF; CDR3 DNA: TGTGCCACCAGTAAAATACAGAGTCATAATGAAAAACTGTTTTTT
D gene: -; J gene: TRBJ1-2; V gene: TRBV2; clone size: many; CDR3 protein: CASSEIRGSDGYTF; CDR3 DNA: TGTGCCAGCAGTGAAATCCGAGGAAGTGATGGCTACACCTTC
D gene: TRBD2; J gene: TRBJ2-7; V gene: TRBV15; clone size: many; CDR3 protein: CATSRDNWLAGGREQYF; CDR3 DNA: TGTGCCACCAGCAGAGATAATTGGCTAGCGGGAGGTAGGGAGCAGTACTTC
D gene: -; J gene: TRBJ2-6; V gene: TRBV7-6; clone size: many; CDR3 protein: CASSLAVSGANVLTF; CDR3 DNA: TGTGCCAGCAGCTTAGCGGTTTCTGGGGCCAACGTCCTGACTTTC
D gene: TRBD2; J gene: TRBJ2-1; V gene: TRBV18; clone size: once; CDR3 protein: CASSRSGRNNEQFF; CDR3 DNA: TGTGCCAGCTCACGGAGCGGGAGAAACAATGAGCAGTTCTTC